What follows are 3 T cell receptor beta chains derived from one specimen sequenced in a study of T cells after yellow fever vaccination. Each CDR3 protein gets one entry after TCRdb re-called the 5' RACE reads with MiXCR. The table records 250,000 to 350,000 distinct CDR3 sequences, around 7% of them present only once. Material: PBMCs, obtained about 49 days after the first yellow fever vaccination. Source of these receptors: a young man who received the YFV17D yellow fever vaccine.

The chain employs TRBV12-3 or TRBV12-4 and TRBJ2-7, with D possibly TRBD2 on 5 matching bases. This CDR3 is 12 amino acids long. Trimming removed 6 bases from V and 5 bases from J, with 11 bases in between. The CDR3: CASSIDGNEQYF. CDR3 coding DNA: TGTGCCAGCAGCATAGACGGGAACGAGCAGTACTTC.

This clonotype has at least ten counts. V gene TRBV28 combines with J gene TRBJ1-2; D is uncertain. CDR3 length: 13 amino acids. V was shortened by 2 bases and J by 8 bases, with 12 bases between the two germline ends. Germline CDR1 and CDR2: MDHEN and SYDVKM. Written as DNA, the CDR3 is TGTGCCAGCAGTTTAGAGCCAGGATCGGGCTACACCTTC. This encodes CASSLEPGSGYTF.

A few counts support this clonotype. The chain couples TRBV6-2 or TRBV6-3 to TRBJ1-3; 8 bases map to TRBD1. V dropped 11 bases and J dropped 0; count of bases not matched to a gene: 3. Germline V gene lookup returns CDR1 MNHEY and CDR2 SVGEGT. CDR3 length: 13 amino acids. This CDR3 reads CAAGQGSGNTIYF. The CDR3 coding sequence is TGTGCCGCTGGACAGGGCTCTGGAAACACCATATATTTT.